These T cell receptor beta chains were read from a single sample in a study of shared clonotypes between healthy human individuals. TCRdb's copy holds only in-frame clones and misses some; the assay was immunoSEQ multiplex PCR. The table includes some 630,000 clones, 90% to 97% detected once. The source material was naive CD8+ T cells sorted from blood. The receptor set was obtained from a woman younger than 45 in good health. Each CDR3 is given with its conserved first and last residue. The D gene is left open where the match is weak. Not all rows give a size; the values are once, few, many and, for expanded clones, a class.

D: .
J: TRBJ1-4
V: TRBV7-2
size: .
CDR3: CASSLDRPGEKLFF
DNA: TGTGCCAGCAGCTTAGACCGCCCAGGTGAAAAACTGTTTTTT

D: .
J: TRBJ2-1
V: TRBV5-6
size: .
CDR3: CASSLGSSYNEQFF
DNA: TGTGCCAGCAGCTTGGGAAGCTCCTACAATGAGCAGTTCTTC

D: .
J: TRBJ2-7
V: TRBV9
size: .
CDR3: CASSATGTFGHEQYF
DNA: TGTGCCAGCAGCGCTACCGGGACGTTCGGTCACGAGCAGTACTTC

D: .
J: TRBJ2-2
V: TRBV14
size: .
CDR3: CASSHLIGAGRPGELFF
DNA: TGTGCCAGCAGCCACTTAATAGGGGCAGGGCGGCCCGGGGAGCTGTTTTTT

D: TRBD2
J: TRBJ2-7
V: TRBV13
size: .
CDR3: CASSSPGGREQYF
DNA: TGTGCCAGCAGCTCACCGGGAGGGCGCGAGCAGTACTTC

D: .
J: TRBJ2-1
V: TRBV4-1
size: .
CDR3: CASSQDEDEQFF
DNA: TGCGCCAGCAGCCAAGACGAGGATGAGCAGTTCTTC

D: .
J: TRBJ1-5
V: TRBV28
size: .
CDR3: CAISPYSNQPQHF
DNA: TGTGCCATATCCCCGTATAGCAATCAGCCCCAGCATTTT

D: .
J: TRBJ2-3
V: TRBV14
size: .
CDR3: CASSQRTTGRQTDTQYF
DNA: TGTGCCAGCAGCCAACGTACGACAGGGAGGCAAACAGATACGCAGTATTTT

D: .
J: TRBJ1-2
V: TRBV4-2
size: .
CDR3: CASSQAQLGRWDYGYTF
DNA: TGTGCCAGCAGCCAAGCCCAATTGGGGAGGTGGGACTATGGCTACACCTTC

D: TRBD1
J: TRBJ2-7
V: TRBV28
size: .
CDR3: CASSWTGVYEQYF
DNA: TGTGCCAGCAGTTGGACAGGGGTTTACGAGCAGTACTTC

D: .
J: TRBJ1-1
V: TRBV30
size: .
CDR3: CAWSWSENTEAFF
DNA: TGTGCCTGGAGCTGGTCGGAGAACACTGAAGCTTTCTTT

D: TRBD1
J: TRBJ2-1
V: TRBV9
size: .
CDR3: CASSVQTGVNEQFF
DNA: TGTGCCAGCAGCGTACAGACAGGGGTGAATGAGCAGTTCTTC

D: .
J: TRBJ2-7
V: TRBV7-2
size: .
CDR3: CASSLGTASYEQYF
DNA: TGTGCCAGCAGCTTAGGGACAGCCTCCTACGAGCAGTACTTC

D: TRBD2
J: TRBJ2-5
V: TRBV4-1
size: .
CDR3: CASSPGLAGGGETQYF
DNA: TGCGCCAGCAGCCCAGGACTAGCGGGAGGAGGAGAGACCCAGTACTTC

D: TRBD2
J: TRBJ2-3
V: TRBV5-6
size: .
CDR3: CASSLMTSGRSDTQYF
DNA: TGTGCCAGCAGCTTGATGACTAGCGGGAGGTCAGATACGCAGTATTTT

D: .
J: TRBJ1-2
V: TRBV28
size: .
CDR3: CASSLAIGQPYGYTF
DNA: TGTGCCAGCAGTTTAGCCATTGGGCAGCCCTATGGCTACACCTTC

D: .
J: TRBJ2-1
V: TRBV19
size: .
CDR3: CASSIPGPIYNEQFF
DNA: TGTGCCAGTAGTATCCCGGGACCTATTTACAATGAGCAGTTCTTC

D: .
J: TRBJ1-5
V: TRBV2
size: once
CDR3: CASRDGEGNQPQHF
DNA: TGTGCCAGCAGGGACGGAGAAGGCAATCAGCCCCAGCATTTT